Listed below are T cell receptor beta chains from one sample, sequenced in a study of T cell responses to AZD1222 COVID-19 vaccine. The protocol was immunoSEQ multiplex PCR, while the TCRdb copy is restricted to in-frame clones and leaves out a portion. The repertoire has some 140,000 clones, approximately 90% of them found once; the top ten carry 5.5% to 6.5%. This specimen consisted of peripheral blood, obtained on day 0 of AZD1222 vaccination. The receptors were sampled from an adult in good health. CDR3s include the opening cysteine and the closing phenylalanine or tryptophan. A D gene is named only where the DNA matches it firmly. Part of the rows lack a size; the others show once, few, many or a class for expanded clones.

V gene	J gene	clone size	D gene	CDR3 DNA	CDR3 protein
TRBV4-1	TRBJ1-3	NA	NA	TGCGCCAGCAGCTCACCCGGTGGGGACTCTGGAAACACCATATATTTT	CASSSPGGDSGNTIYF
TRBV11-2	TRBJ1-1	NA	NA	TGTGCCAGCAGCTTAGGGACTTCGAACACTGAAGCTTTCTTT	CASSLGTSNTEAFF
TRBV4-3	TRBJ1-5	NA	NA	TGCGCCAGCAGCCAAGTCAGGGTAGGGGAGCCCCAGCATTTT	CASSQVRVGEPQHF
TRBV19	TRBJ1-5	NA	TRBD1	TGTGCCAGTAGTATAGCGAAAGGACAGGGTGTCGATCAGCCCCAGCATTTT	CASSIAKGQGVDQPQHF
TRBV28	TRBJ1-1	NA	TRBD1	TGTGCCAGCAGCTGGGGACAGGGATGGACTGAAGCTTTCTTT	CASSWGQGWTEAFF
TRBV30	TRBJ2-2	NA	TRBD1	TGTGCCTGGAGGCGGATTCGGGGACAGGGGGCGCCCGGGGAGCTGTTTTTT	CAWRRIRGQGAPGELFF
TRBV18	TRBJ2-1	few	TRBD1	TGTGCCAGCTCATACGGGACAGATTACAATGAGCAGTTCTTC	CASSYGTDYNEQFF
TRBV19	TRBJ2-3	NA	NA	TGTGCCAGTAGTATCTTAGGGGTGACAGATACGCAGTATTTT	CASSILGVTDTQYF
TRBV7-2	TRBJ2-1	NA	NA	TGTGCCAGCAGCTTCCCTGAGTTAGTCTACAATGAGCAGTTCTTC	CASSFPELVYNEQFF
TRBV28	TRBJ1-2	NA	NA	TGTGCCAGCAGGGGAACGATTGACGGGGAATCTGTTTATGGCTACACCTTC	CASRGTIDGESVYGYTF
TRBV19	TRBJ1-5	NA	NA	TGTGCCAGTAGTGTGGGCGGCGGTCCGCAGCCCCAGCATTTT	CASSVGGGPQPQHF
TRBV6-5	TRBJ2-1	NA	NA	TGTGCCAGCAGCCTAAGACAGGAGGGAGGAAATGAGCAGTTCTTC	CASSLRQEGGNEQFF
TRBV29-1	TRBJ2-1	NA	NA	TGCAGCGTTGAACCCCCGGGGTCCTACAATGAGCAGTTCTTC	CSVEPPGSYNEQFF
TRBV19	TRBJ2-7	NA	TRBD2	TGTGCCAGTAGTTCGGGCGGGAGCTCCTACGAGCAGTACTTC	CASSSGGSSYEQYF
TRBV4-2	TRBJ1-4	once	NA	TGTGCCAGCAGCCAAGAAGCGGGGGAAAAACTGTTTTTT	CASSQEAGEKLFF
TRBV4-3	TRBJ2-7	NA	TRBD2	TGCGCCAGCAGCCAAGATTTGTCTAGCGGGAGTATCTACGAGCAGTACTTC	CASSQDLSSGSIYEQYF
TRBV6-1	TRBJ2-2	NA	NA	TGTGCCAGCAGCCCAGGGGGGGGCCCCGGGGAGCTGTTTTTT	CASSPGGGPGELFF
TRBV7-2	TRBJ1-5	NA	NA	TGTGCCAGCAGCTTAGATTCAACGAATCAGCCCCAGCATTTT	CASSLDSTNQPQHF
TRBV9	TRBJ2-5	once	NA	TGTGCCAGCAGCGTAGGAACGGGGTGGCAAGAGACCCAGTACTTC	CASSVGTGWQETQYF
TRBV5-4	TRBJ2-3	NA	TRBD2	TGTGCCAGCGGAGCCCGGGGCCTAGCGGAAGCAGATACGCAGTATTTT	CASGARGLAEADTQYF
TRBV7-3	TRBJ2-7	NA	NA	TGTGCCAGCCGCGGGGGCCCGACAGGCGCCTACGAGCAGTACTTC	CASRGGPTGAYEQYF
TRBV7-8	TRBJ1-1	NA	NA	TGTGCCAGCAGCTTACGGGGGGGCAGGAAGGGAGTGCGCACTGAAGCTTTCTTT	CASSLRGGRKGVRTEAFF
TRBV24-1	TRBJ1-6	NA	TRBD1	TGTGCCACCAGTAAAGGACAGGGGCCCAGCTCCTATAATTCACCCCTCCACTTT	CATSKGQGPSSYNSPLHF
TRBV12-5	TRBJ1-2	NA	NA	TGTGCTAGTGGTTTAGGTATTAACTATGGCTACACCTTT	CASGLGINYGYTF
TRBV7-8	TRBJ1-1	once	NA	TGTGCCAGCAGCTTAGAATTGAGGGGAGACACTGAAGCTTTCTTT	CASSLELRGDTEAFF
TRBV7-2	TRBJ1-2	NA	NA	TGTGCCAGCAGCCAATCAGGGGATGCGGGCTATGGCTACACCTTC	CASSQSGDAGYGYTF
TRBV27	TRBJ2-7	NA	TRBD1	TGTGCCAGCAGCCCGAGACAGGGCGAGCAGTACTTC	CASSPRQGEQYF
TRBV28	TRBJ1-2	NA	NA	TGTGCCAGCAGTTCGGTGCTGAATGGCTACACCTTC	CASSSVLNGYTF
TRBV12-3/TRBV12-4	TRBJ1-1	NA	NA	TGTGCCAGCAGTTTAGGGGGTGTGTCTGAAGCTTTCTTT	CASSLGGVSEAFF
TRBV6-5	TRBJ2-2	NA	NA	TGTGCCAGCAGTTACTCTGACACAACAAAGGAGCTGTTTTTT	CASSYSDTTKELFF
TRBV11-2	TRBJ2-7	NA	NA	TGTGCCAGCAGCTTAGTGTCCTACGAGCAGTACTTC	CASSLVSYEQYF
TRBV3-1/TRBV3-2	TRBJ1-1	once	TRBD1	TGTGCCAGCAGCCATCCGCGCCTTAACAGGGGGAGGAACACTGAAGCTTTCTTT	CASSHPRLNRGRNTEAFF
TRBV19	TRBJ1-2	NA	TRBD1	TGTGCCAGTAGTATAGGAGTCACAGGGGATGGGTATGGCTACACCTTC	CASSIGVTGDGYGYTF
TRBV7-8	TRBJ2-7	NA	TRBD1	TGTGCCAGCAGCCCCGGACAGGGCCCCTACGAGCAGTACTTC	CASSPGQGPYEQYF
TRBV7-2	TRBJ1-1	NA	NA	TGTGCCAGCAGCTTAAGAGGTCTGGGGGGCGAAGCTTTCTTT	CASSLRGLGGEAFF
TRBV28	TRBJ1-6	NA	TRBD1	TGTGCCAGCAGGGAACAGGGGACCCCCCTCCACTTT	CASREQGTPLHF
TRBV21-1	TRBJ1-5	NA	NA	TGTGCCAGCACCCGGCCCACTCCCAATCAGCCCCAGCATTTT	CASTRPTPNQPQHF
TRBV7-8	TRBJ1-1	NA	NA	TGTGCCAGCAGCTCCCGACGAGGGATGAACACTGAAGCTTTCTTT	CASSSRRGMNTEAFF
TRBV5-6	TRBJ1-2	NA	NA	TGTGCCAGCAGCGGGTGGGTTGGCACTTCTAACTATGGCTACACCTTC	CASSGWVGTSNYGYTF
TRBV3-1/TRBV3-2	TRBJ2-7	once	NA	TGTGCCAGCAGCCAAGATTCTAGGGATTTCGAGCAGTACTTC	CASSQDSRDFEQYF
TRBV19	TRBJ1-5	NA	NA	TGTGCCAGTAGTGACCATAGCAATCAGCCCCAGCATTTT	CASSDHSNQPQHF
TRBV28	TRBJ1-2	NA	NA	TGTGCCAGCAGTTTGGGGTCTGTAGGCTACACCTTC	CASSLGSVGYTF
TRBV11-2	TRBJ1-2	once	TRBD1	TGTGCCAGCAGCTTAGATTTGGCAGGGGGCTATGGCTACACCTTC	CASSLDLAGGYGYTF
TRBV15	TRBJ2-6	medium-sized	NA	TGTGCCACCAGAACCTCTGGGGCCAACGTCCTGACTTTC	CATRTSGANVLTF
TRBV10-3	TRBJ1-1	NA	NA	TGTGCCATCAGTGATATTCGGCAGGGCGGCACTGAAGCTTTCTTT	CAISDIRQGGTEAFF
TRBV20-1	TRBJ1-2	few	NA	TGCAGTGCCCCCCGTAATGGCTACACCTTC	CSAPRNGYTF
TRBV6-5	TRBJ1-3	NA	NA	TGTGCCAGCAGTACCGGGACATCCTCTGGAAACACCATATATTTT	CASSTGTSSGNTIYF
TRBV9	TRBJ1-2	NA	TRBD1	TGTGCCAGCAGGGAGGGGGCAGGTGGCTACACCTTC	CASREGAGGYTF
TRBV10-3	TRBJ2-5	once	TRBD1	TGTGCCATCAGGGGACAGGCGGGGGAGACCCAGTACTTC	CAIRGQAGETQYF
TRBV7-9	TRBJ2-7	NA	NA	TGTGCCAGCAGCTTCGGTACCCGGGTGGACTACGAGCAGTACTTC	CASSFGTRVDYEQYF
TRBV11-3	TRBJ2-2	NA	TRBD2	TGTGCCAGCAGCTCCGCAGCGGGAGGGACCGGGGAGCTGTTTTTT	CASSSAAGGTGELFF
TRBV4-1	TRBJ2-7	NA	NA	TGCGCCAGCAGCCAAGTCTTATCCTCCTACGAGCAGTACTTC	CASSQVLSSYEQYF
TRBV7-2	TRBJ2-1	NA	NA	TGTGCCAGCAGCTTAGAGGCGTGGGGGGCGAATGAGCAGTTCTTC	CASSLEAWGANEQFF
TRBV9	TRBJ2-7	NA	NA	TGTGCCAGCAGCCCCGGTGGTGGCCACGAGCAGTACTTC	CASSPGGGHEQYF
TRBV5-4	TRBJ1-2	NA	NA	TGTGCCAGCAGCTTGGCTGGTTTGAACTATGGCTACACCTTC	CASSLAGLNYGYTF
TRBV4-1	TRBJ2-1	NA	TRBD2	TGCGCCAGCAGCCAAGATAGGGCTAGCGGGAGGGGAAACTACAATGAGCAGTTCTTC	CASSQDRASGRGNYNEQFF
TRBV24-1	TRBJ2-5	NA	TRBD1	TGTGCCACCCAAAAGGGGGACAGGGGCGAGACCCAGTACTTC	CATQKGDRGETQYF
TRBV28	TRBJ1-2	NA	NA	TGTGCCAGCAGTTTCGGACAGCGTGGCTACACCTTC	CASSFGQRGYTF
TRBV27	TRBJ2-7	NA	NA	TGTGCCAGCAGTTTACAGGGATCCGAGCAGTACTTC	CASSLQGSEQYF